This section outlines one T cell receptor beta chain sequence together with its context. The data are from a study of blood T cell repertoires in COVID-19. About the research overall: The United States, Italy and Spain were the sources of the acute and convalescent COVID-19 samples. Sources were T cells, B-cell-depleted T cells, or PBMCs; the material itself was cDNA or gDNA.

Study processing details: Scientists estimated how many nucleated cells there were by amplifying reference gene primers. Clones were read by immunoSEQ multiplex PCR, and TCRdb kept only the in-frame ones, dropping some. V and J calls and clone size are copied from that table; D and trimming were computed from the DNA. This table holds around 180,000 clones, around 72% found once. V was trimmed by 5 bases and J by 0 bases, leaving 14 bases between them. CDR3 length equals 15 residues. Germline V gene sequence: CDR1 SGHAT, CDR2 FQNNGV. The sequence was collected from an elderly woman with acute or convalescent COVID-19. The specimen was peripheral blood. The chain couples TRBV11-2 to TRBJ2-7; no definite D call. The CDR3 is CASSPDMAGSYEQYF. The CDR3 DNA reads as TGTGCCAGCAGCCCCGACATGGCCGGCTCCTACGAGCAGTACTTC.